This section outlines one T cell receptor (beta chain) sequence together with its context. Its specificity is unknown. This entry is derived from a study of cytomegalovirus exposure and HLA in healthy donors. Study-wide findings and caveats: Later analysis showed most CMV-associated TCR beta chains appearing HLA-restricted. Common viral pathogens (according to a later analysis) appeared linked to several of the most significant clusters. TCR beta V- and J-gene trimming, according to a later analysis, was linked to a missense DCLRE1C variant.

With 60 Vbeta and 13 Jbeta primers, the PCR was carried out. In the original processing: An analysis that came later counted 70 million to 100 million unique TCR beta chains, around 10 million shared. The assay was immunoSEQ multiplex PCR, and TCRdb's table has in-frame clones only and misses some. V and J calls and clone size are those listed in that table; D and trimming were worked out from the DNA. The table shows tens of thousands of clones, with 69% occurring only once. This CDR3 has 14 amino acids. V was pared by 3 bases and J by 5 bases, with 3 bases of the junction left unmatched. Germline V gene data show CDR1 as LGHNA and CDR2 as YSLEER.

The rearrangement links TRBV4-3 to TRBJ2-5; TRBD1 aligns across 10 bases. Material for sequencing was PBMCs. The TCR originated in a man aged 50 or older in good health and CMV-seronegative. CDR3 amino acids: CASSQTGGRETQYF. In nucleotides, the CDR3 is TGCGCCAGCAGCCAGACAGGGGGCCGGGAGACCCAGTACTTC.